This TCR beta chain comes out of a study of molecular identifiers for immune sequencing clone quantification. By proportion, this clonotype is medium-sized (0.01 to 0.1%). Making the bulk TCR libraries relied on previously described methods and listed TCR primers. Each CDR3 protein gets one entry after TCRdb re-called the PCR reads with MiXCR. This sample has 10,000 or so distinct CDR3 sequences; more than 15% occur once, and the top ten carry about 1.5%. This CDR3 spans 20 amino acids. V was pared by 3 bases and J by 7 bases, with 22 bases of the junction left unmatched. The J gene is TRBJ2-1, the V gene TRBV23-1, with 9 bases fitting TRBD1. TRBV23-1 belongs to the ORF category, with a function that is uncertain. This receptor was taken from a human donor in good health. Some libraries in this study had Jurkat cell RNA spiked in. Sequenced sample: naive CD8+ T cells from blood, with Jurkat cell RNA spiked in. The subset is: FACS-sorted CD8+CD4-CCR7+CD45RA+ naive T cells. Here the CDR3 reads CASSHYLGTGQGSGDNEQFF. The DNA for the CDR3 is TGCGCCAGCAGTCACTACCTAGGAACGGGACAGGGTTCGGGGGATAATGAGCAGTTCTTC.